This T cell receptor beta chain is drawn from a study of cytomegalovirus exposure and HLA in healthy donors. Only in-frame clones appear in the TCRdb table, and some are missing; sequencing was by immunoSEQ multiplex PCR. The data show approximately 220,000 clones, 75% to 90% seen once. Germline CDR1 reads LGHNA; CDR2 reads YSLEER. The CDR3 consists of 14 residues. After removal of 1 base from V and 8 bases from J, the junction contained 5 bases not matched to a gene. The genes are TRBV4-3 and TRBJ2-1; 7 nucleotides agree with TRBD1. The specimen sequenced was PBMCs. This receptor was taken from a woman aged 25 to 39 in good health and CMV-seropositive. Here the CDR3 DNA reads TGCGCCAGCAGCCAAGCACAGGGGCGCTATGAGCAGTTCTTC. Its translation is CASSQAQGRYEQFF.